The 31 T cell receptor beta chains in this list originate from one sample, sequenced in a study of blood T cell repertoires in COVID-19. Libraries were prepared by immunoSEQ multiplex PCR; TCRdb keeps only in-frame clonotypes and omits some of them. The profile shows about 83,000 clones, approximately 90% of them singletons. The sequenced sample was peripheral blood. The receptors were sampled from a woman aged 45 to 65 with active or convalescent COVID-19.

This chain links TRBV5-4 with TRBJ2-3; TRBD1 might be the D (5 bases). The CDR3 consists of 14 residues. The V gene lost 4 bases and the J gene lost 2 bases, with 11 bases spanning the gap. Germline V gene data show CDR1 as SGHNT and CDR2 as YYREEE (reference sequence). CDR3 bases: TGTGCCAGCAGCAGCACAGGTCCCACAGATACGCAGTATTTT. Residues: CASSSTGPTDTQYF.

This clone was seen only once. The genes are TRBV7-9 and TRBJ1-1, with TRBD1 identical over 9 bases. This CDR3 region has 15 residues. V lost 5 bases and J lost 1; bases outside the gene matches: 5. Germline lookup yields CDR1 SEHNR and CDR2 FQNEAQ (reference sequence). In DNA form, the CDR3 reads TGTGCCAGCAGCCGACAGGGGGGGACGAACACTGAAGCTTTCTTT. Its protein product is CASSRQGGTNTEAFF.

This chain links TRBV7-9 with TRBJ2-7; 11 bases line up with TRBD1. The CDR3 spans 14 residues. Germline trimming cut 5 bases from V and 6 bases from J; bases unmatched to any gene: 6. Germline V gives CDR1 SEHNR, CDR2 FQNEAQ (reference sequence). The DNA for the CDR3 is TGTGCCAGCAGCCGGGGACAGGGGGAGGGCGAGCAGTACTTC. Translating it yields CASSRGQGEGEQYF.

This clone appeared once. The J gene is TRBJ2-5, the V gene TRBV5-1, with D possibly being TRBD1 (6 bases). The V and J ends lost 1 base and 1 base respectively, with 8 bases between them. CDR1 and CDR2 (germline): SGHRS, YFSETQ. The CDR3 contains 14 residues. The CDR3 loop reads CASSLTGTQETQYF. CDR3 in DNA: TGCGCCAGCAGCTTGACAGGGACCCAAGAGACCCAGTACTTC.

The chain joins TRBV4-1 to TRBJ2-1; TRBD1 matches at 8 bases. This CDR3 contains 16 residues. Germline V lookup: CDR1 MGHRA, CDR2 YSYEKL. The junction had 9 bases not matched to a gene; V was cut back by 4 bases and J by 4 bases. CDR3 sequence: CASSLLTGGTYNEQFF. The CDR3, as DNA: TGCGCCAGCAGCCTCCTCACAGGGGGGACATACAATGAGCAGTTCTTC.

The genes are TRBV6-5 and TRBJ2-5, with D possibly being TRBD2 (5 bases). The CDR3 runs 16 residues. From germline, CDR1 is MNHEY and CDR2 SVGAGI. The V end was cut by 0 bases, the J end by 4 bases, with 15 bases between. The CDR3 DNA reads TGTGCCAGCAGTTACTCACTAGTCGGCGCGGGAGAGACCCAGTACTTC. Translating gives CASSYSLVGAGETQYF.

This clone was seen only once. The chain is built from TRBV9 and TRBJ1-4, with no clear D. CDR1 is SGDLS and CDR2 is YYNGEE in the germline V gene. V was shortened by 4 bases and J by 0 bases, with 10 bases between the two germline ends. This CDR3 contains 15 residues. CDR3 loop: CASSPYSSTNEKLFF. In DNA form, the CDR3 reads TGTGCCAGCAGCCCGTACAGTTCAACTAATGAAAAACTGTTTTTT.

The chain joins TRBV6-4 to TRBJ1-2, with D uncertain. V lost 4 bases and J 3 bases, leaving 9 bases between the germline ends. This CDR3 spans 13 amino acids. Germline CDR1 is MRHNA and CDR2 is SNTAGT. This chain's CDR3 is CASSAAGDYGYTF. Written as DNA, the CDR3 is TGTGCCAGCAGTGCAGCCGGGGACTATGGCTACACCTTC.

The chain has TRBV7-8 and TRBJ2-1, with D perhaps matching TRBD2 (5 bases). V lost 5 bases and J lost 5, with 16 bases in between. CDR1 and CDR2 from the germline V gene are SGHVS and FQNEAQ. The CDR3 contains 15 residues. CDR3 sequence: CASSPERSHHNEQFF. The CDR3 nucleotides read TGTGCCAGCAGCCCGGAGCGGTCTCACCACAATGAGCAGTTCTTC.

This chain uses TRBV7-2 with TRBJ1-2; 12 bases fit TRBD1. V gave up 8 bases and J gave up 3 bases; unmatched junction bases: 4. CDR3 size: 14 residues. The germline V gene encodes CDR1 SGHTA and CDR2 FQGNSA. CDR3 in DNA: TGTGCCAGCCGCGGGACAGGGGGCTACTATGGCTACACCTTC. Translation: CASRGTGGYYGYTF.

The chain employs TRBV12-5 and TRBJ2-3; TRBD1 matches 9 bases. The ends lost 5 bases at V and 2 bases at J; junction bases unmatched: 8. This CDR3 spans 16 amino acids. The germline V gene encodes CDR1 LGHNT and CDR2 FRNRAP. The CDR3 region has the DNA TGTGCTAGTGGTCTTCCCCGGACAGGGGCCACAGATACGCAGTATTTT. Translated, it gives CASGLPRTGATDTQYF.

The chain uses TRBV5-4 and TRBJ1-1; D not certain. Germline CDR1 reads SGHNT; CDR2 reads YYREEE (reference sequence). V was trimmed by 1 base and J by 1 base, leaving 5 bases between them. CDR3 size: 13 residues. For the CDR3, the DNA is TGTGCCAGCAGCTTGAAACAGAACACTGAAGCTTTCTTT. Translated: CASSLKQNTEAFF.

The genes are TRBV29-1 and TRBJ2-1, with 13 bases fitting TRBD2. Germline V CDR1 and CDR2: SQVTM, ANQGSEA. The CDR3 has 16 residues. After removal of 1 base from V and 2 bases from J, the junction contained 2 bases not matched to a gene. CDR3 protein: CSVEVGTSGAYNEQFF. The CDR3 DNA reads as TGCAGCGTTGAAGTTGGGACTAGCGGGGCCTACAATGAGCAGTTCTTC.

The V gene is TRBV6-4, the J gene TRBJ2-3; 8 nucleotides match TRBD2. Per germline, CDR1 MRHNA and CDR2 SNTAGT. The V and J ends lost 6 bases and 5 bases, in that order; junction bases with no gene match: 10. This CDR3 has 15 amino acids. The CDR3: CASRFAFAGGDTQYF. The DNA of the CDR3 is TGTGCCAGCAGGTTTGCGTTCGCGGGGGGAGATACGCAGTATTTT.

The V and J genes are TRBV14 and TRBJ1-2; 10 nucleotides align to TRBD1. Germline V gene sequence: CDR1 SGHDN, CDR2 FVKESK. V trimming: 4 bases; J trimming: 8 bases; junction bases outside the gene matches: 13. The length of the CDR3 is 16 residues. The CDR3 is CASSRAPGQGFAGYTF. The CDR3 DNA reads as TGTGCCAGCAGCCGTGCGCCGGGACAGGGGTTCGCAGGCTACACCTTC.

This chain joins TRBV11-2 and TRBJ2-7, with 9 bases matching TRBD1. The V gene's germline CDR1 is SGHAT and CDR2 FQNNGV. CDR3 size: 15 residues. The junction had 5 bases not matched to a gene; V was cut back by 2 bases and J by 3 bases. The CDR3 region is CASSLTLDRGYEQYF. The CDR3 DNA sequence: TGTGCCAGCAGCTTAACTTTGGACAGGGGCTACGAGCAGTACTTC.

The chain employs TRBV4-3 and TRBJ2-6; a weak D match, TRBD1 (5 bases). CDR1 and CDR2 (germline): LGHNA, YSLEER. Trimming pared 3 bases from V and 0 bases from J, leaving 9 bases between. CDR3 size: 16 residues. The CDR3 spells CASSQATGSGANVLTF. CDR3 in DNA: TGCGCCAGCAGCCAGGCCACAGGCTCTGGGGCCAACGTCCTGACTTTC.

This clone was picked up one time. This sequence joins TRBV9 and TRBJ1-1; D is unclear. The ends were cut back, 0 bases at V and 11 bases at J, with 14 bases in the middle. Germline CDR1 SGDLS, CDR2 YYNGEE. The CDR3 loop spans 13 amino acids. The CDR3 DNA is TGTGCCAGCAGCGTAGCTACAGCAGACGTGGCTTTCTTT. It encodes CASSVATADVAFF. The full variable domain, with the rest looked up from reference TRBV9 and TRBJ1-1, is DSGVTQTPKHLITATGQRVTLRCSPRSGDLSVYWYQQSLDQGLQFLIQYYNGEERAKGNILERFSAQQFPDLHSELNLSSLELGDSALYFCASSVATADVAFFGQGTRLTVV.

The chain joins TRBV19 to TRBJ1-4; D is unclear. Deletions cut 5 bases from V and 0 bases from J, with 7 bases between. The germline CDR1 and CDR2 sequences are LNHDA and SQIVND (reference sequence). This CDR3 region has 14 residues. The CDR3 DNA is TGTGCCAGTAGTTCTCAGGCAACTAATGAAAAACTGTTTTTT. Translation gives CASSSQATNEKLFF.

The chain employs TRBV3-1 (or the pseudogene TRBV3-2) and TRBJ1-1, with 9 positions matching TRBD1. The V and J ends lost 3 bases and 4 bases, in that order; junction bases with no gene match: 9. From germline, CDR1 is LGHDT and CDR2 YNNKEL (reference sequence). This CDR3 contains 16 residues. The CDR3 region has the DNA TGTGCCAGCAGCCACCCCGGGACAGGGACCGCCACTGAAGCTTTCTTT. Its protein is CASSHPGTGTATEAFF.

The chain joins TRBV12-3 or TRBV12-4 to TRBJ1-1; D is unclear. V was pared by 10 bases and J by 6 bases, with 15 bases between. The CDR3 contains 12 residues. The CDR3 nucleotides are TGTGCCACGACGAGGCCGGTAGCTGAAGCTTTCTTT. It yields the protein CATTRPVAEAFF.

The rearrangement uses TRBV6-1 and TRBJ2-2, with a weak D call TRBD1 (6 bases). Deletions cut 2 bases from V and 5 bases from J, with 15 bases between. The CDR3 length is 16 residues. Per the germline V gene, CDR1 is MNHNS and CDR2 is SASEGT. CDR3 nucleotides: TGTGCCAGCAGTGAAATTGGGGCAGGGGTTACCGGGGAGCTGTTTTTT. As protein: CASSEIGAGVTGELFF.

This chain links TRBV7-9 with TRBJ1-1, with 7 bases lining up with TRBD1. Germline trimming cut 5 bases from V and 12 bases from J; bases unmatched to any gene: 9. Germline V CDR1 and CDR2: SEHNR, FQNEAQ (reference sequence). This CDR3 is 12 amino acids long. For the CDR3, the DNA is TGTGCCAGCAGCCAAACCCCAGGGGGTCCTTTCTTT. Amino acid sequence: CASSQTPGGPFF.

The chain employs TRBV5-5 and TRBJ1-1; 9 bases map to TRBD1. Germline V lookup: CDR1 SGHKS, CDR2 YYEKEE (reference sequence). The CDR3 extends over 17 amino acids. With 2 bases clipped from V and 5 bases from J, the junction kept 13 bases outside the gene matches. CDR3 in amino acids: CASSFQPGQGIMTEAFF. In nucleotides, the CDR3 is TGTGCCAGCAGCTTTCAACCCGGACAGGGGATAATGACTGAAGCTTTCTTT.

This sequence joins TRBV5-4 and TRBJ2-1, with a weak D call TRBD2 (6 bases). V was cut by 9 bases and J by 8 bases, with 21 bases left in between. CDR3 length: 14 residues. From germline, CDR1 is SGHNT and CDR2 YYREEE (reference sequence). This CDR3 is CATKLGLEGDEQFF. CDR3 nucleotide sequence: TGTGCCACTAAGCTGGGACTTGAAGGGGATGAGCAGTTCTTC.

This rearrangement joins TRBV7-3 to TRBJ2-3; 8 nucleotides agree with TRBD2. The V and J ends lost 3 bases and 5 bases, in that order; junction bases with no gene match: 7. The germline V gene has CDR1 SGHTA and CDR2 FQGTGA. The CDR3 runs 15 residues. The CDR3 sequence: CASSFLGGGLDTQYF. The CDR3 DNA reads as TGTGCCAGCAGCTTTCTTGGCGGGGGGTTAGATACGCAGTATTTT.

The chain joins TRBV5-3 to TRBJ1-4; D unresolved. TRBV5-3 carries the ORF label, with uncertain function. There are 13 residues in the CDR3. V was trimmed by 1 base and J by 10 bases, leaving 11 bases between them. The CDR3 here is CARSLRVRRKLFF. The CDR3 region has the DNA TGTGCCAGAAGCTTGCGGGTTCGCAGAAAACTGTTTTTT.

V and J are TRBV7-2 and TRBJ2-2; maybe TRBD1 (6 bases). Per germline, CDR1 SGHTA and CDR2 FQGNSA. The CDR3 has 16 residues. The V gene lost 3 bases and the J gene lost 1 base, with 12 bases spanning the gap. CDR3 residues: CASSFVRGKNTGELFF. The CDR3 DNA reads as TGTGCCAGCAGCTTCGTGAGGGGGAAGAACACCGGGGAGCTGTTTTTT.

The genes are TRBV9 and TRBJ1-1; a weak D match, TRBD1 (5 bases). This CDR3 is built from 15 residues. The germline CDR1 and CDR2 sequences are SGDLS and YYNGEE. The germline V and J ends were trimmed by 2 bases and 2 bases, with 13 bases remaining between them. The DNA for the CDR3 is TGTGCCAGCAGCGTGCTGCCGGGACTCAACACTGAAGCTTTCTTT. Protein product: CASSVLPGLNTEAFF.

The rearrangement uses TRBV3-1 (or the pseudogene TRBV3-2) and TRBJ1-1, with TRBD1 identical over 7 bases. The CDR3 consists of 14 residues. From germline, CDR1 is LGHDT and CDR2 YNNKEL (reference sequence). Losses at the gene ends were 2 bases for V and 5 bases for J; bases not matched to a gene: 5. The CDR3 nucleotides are TGTGCCAGCAGCCAATTGCAGGGGGAAACTGAAGCTTTCTTT. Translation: CASSQLQGETEAFF.

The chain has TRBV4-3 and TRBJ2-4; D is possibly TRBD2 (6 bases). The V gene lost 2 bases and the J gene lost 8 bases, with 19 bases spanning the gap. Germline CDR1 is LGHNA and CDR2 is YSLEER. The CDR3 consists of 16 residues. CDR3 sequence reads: CASSQSTGRWQDIQYF. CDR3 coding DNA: TGCGCCAGCAGCCAATCCACGGGGAGGTGGCAGGACATTCAGTACTTC.